A single sample gave rise to the 21 T cell receptor beta chains below, sequenced in a study of OX40 agonist ivuxolimab in advanced cancers. The method was immunoSEQ multiplex PCR; TCRdb's version includes in-frame clones alone and lacks a portion of them. This repertoire shows tens of thousands of clones, around 80% found once; its top ten account for 1.5% to 2%. This specimen consisted of CD4+ or CD8+ T cells sorted from blood, obtained in a trial of the OX40 agonist ivuxolimab. The receptors were gathered from an adult with an advanced solid tumor such as melanoma, head and neck, liver or kidney cancer.

This clone came up a few times. The chain has TRBV18 and TRBJ1-3, with 7 bases identical to TRBD1. Germline CDR1 is KGHSH and CDR2 is LQKENI. V was pared by 3 bases and J by 10 bases, with 6 bases of the junction left unmatched. This CDR3 has 13 amino acids. The CDR3 sequence: CASSPPQGGTIYF. For the CDR3, the DNA is TGTGCCAGCTCACCGCCGCAGGGGGGTACCATATATTTT. Full variable domain (rest looked up from reference TRBV18 and TRBJ1-3): NAGVMQNPRHLVRRRGQEARLRCSPMKGHSHVYWYRQLPEEGLKFMVYLQKENIIDESGMPKERFSAEFPKEGPSILRIQQVVRGDSAAYFCASSPPQGGTIYFGEGSWLTVV.

This clone was counted a single time. The chain joins TRBV6-6 to TRBJ2-7; 7 bases agree with TRBD1. This CDR3 is built from 14 residues. Trimming removed 2 bases from V and 2 bases from J; junction bases left unmatched: 3. Germline CDR1 and CDR2: MNHNY and SVGAGI (reference sequence). The CDR3 loop is CASSYGDRTYEQYF. The CDR3 DNA is TGTGCCAGCAGTTACGGGGACAGAACCTACGAGCAGTACTTC.

The V call is TRBV9, the J call TRBJ1-1; D remains unclear. The CDR3 runs to 13 residues. CDR1 is SGDLS, CDR2 YYNGEE, per germline. The germline V and J ends were trimmed by 1 base and 0 bases, with 4 bases remaining between them. CDR3 residues: CASSVSVNTEAFF. CDR3 nucleotide sequence: TGTGCCAGCAGCGTATCAGTGAACACTGAAGCTTTCTTT.

This clone was seen a few times. This chain connects TRBV10-3 to TRBJ1-2; D is undetermined. Trimming removed 3 bases at V and 8 bases at J, with 10 bases between. The germline V gene encodes CDR1 ENHRY and CDR2 SYGVKD. The CDR3 sequence is 12 residues long. CDR3 residues: CAISESGLGYTF. Written as DNA, the CDR3 is TGTGCCATCAGTGAATCGGGGTTGGGCTACACCTTC.

The rearrangement joins TRBV18 to TRBJ2-7; D may be TRBD2 (5 bases). The germline V and J ends were trimmed by 3 bases and 2 bases, with 11 bases remaining between them. Per the germline V gene, CDR1 is KGHSH and CDR2 is LQKENI. The CDR3 is 14 amino acids. CDR3: CASSPVGVPYEQYF. The CDR3 bases are TGTGCCAGCTCACCCGTCGGGGTCCCCTACGAGCAGTACTTC. Complete variable domain (other parts from reference TRBV18 and TRBJ2-7): NAGVMQNPRHLVRRRGQEARLRCSPMKGHSHVYWYRQLPEEGLKFMVYLQKENIIDESGMPKERFSAEFPKEGPSILRIQQVVRGDSAAYFCASSPVGVPYEQYFGPGTRLTVT.

This chain connects TRBV7-9 to TRBJ2-3, with 9 bases fitting TRBD2. There are 16 residues in the CDR3. Germline trimming cut 5 bases from V and 2 bases from J; bases unmatched to any gene: 8. The germline V gene encodes CDR1 SEHNR and CDR2 FQNEAQ (reference sequence). CDR3 loop: CASSPRRLAVTDTQYF. CDR3 nucleotide sequence: TGTGCCAGCAGCCCCCGACGACTAGCGGTCACAGATACGCAGTATTTT. The full variable domain, with the rest looked up from reference TRBV7-9 and TRBJ2-3, is DTGVSQNPRHKITKRGQNVTFRCDPISEHNRLYWYRQTLGQGPEFLTYFQNEAQLEKSRLLSDRFSAERPKGSFSTLEIQRTEQGDSAMYLCASSPRRLAVTDTQYFGPGTRLTVL.

The rearrangement uses TRBV6-1 and TRBJ2-7; TRBD1 is a possible D gene (6 bases). V lost 7 bases, J lost 1 base, and 17 bases lay in between. In germline, CDR1 is MNHNS, CDR2 SASEGT. The CDR3 covers 15 residues. The CDR3 sequence is CASNSHRALSYEQYF. The DNA for the CDR3 is TGTGCCAGCAATTCACACAGGGCCCTTTCCTACGAGCAGTACTTC.

J is TRBJ1-2 and V is TRBV10-3, with a tentative D call TRBD1 (6 bases). V shed 3 bases and J shed 0 bases, with 11 bases lying between them. Germline CDR1 is ENHRY and CDR2 is SYGVKD. CDR3 length: 15 amino acids. CDR3 amino acids: CAISDSRQANYGYTF. DNA of the CDR3: TGTGCCATCAGTGATTCTCGACAGGCTAACTATGGCTACACCTTC.

The chain carries TRBV18 and TRBJ2-5, with D perhaps matching TRBD1 or TRBD2 (5 bases each). Between the trimmed V and J ends, which lost 3 bases and 2 bases, there was a span of 10 bases. The CDR3 runs to 14 residues. Germline CDR1 KGHSH, CDR2 LQKENI. CDR3 amino acids: CASSPGTEQETQYF. DNA of the CDR3: TGTGCCAGCTCACCCGGGACCGAACAAGAGACCCAGTACTTC. The full variable domain, its missing parts supplied by reference TRBV18 and TRBJ2-5, is NAGVMQNPRHLVRRRGQEARLRCSPMKGHSHVYWYRQLPEEGLKFMVYLQKENIIDESGMPKERFSAEFPKEGPSILRIQQVVRGDSAAYFCASSPGTEQETQYFGPGTRLLVL.

The chain joins TRBV5-1 to TRBJ2-1, with a weak D call TRBD2 (5 bases). The CDR3 runs to 15 residues. Germline loops: CDR1 SGHRS, CDR2 YFSETQ. The V end was cut by 3 bases, the J end by 12 bases, with 22 bases between. The CDR3 spells CASSWALEPTEAQFF. The CDR3 DNA sequence: TGCGCCAGCAGCTGGGCACTAGAGCCCACAGAGGCGCAGTTCTTC.

This sequence joins TRBV28 and TRBJ1-2; weak D call: TRBD1 (5 bases). The germline CDR1 and CDR2 sequences are MDHEN and SYDVKM. The length of the CDR3 is 13 residues. V gave up 4 bases and J gave up 8 bases, with 14 bases separating them. CDR3 amino acids: CASSSPGRKGYTF. CDR3 nucleotides: TGTGCCAGCAGTTCTCCGGGGCGAAAAGGCTACACCTTC.

The chain carries TRBV19 and TRBJ1-2; 7 bases match TRBD1. In germline, CDR1 is LNHDA, CDR2 SQIVND (reference sequence). The CDR3 is 15 amino acids. With V trimmed by 4 bases and J by 10 bases, 15 bases remained unmatched. This CDR3 is CASSTRGTEPTVYTF. In nucleotides, the CDR3 is TGTGCCAGTAGTACCCGAGGGACAGAACCTACCGTCTACACCTTC.

CDR3 sequence reads: CASSLFGAGGFYEQYF. CDR3 DNA: TGTGCCAGCAGTCTATTCGGAGCGGGGGGCTTTTACGAGCAGTACTTC. The V call is TRBV28, the J call TRBJ2-7; 9 bases are a match to TRBD2. CDR1 is MDHEN and CDR2 is SYDVKM in the germline V gene. Trimming cost V 5 bases and J 4 bases; bases outside gene matches: 12. CDR3 length: 16 amino acids. The whole variable domain, filled in from reference TRBV28 and TRBJ2-7, reads DVKVTQSSRYLVKRTGEKVFLECVQDMDHENMFWYRQDPGLGLRLIYFSYDVKMKEKGDIPEGYSVSREKKERFSLILESASTNQTSMYLCASSLFGAGGFYEQYFGPGTRLTVT.

This clone has just a few counts. This chain links TRBV16 with TRBJ2-7, with D possibly matching TRBD2 (6 bases). CDR1 is KGHSY and CDR2 is FQNENV in the germline V gene. V was cut by 4 bases and J by 2 bases, with 15 bases left in between. The CDR3 covers 15 residues. The CDR3 DNA follows: TGTGCCAGCAGCCCCTATAGCGGCCACGCCTACGAGCAGTACTTC. This encodes CASSPYSGHAYEQYF.

This clone was counted a single time. The rearrangement joins TRBV16 to TRBJ1-1; D is ambiguous. Trimming pared 2 bases from V and 6 bases from J, leaving 10 bases between. CDR3 length: 13 amino acids. Looked up from germline, CDR1 is KGHSY and CDR2 is FQNENV. CDR3 loop: CASSQRQGAEAFF. The CDR3 coding sequence is TGTGCCAGCAGCCAAAGACAAGGCGCTGAAGCTTTCTTT.

The gene calls are TRBV19 and TRBJ2-7; perhaps TRBD1 as D (5 bases). The V and J ends lost 2 bases and 6 bases respectively, with 14 bases between them. The germline V gene has CDR1 LNHDA and CDR2 SQIVND (reference sequence). This CDR3 spans 14 amino acids. The CDR3 sequence is CASSISTASTEQYF. CDR3 nucleotides: TGTGCCAGTAGTATATCGACAGCTTCTACCGAGCAGTACTTC.

The chain carries TRBV27 and TRBJ2-5; D tentatively fits TRBD1 or TRBD2 (5 bases each). This CDR3 is built from 14 residues. With 5 bases removed from V and 0 bases from J, the gap between germline ends came to 10 bases. The germline V gene has CDR1 MNHEY and CDR2 SMNVEV (reference sequence). CDR3 protein: CASSGREYQETQYF. DNA for the CDR3: TGTGCCAGCAGTGGCAGGGAGTACCAAGAGACCCAGTACTTC.

The J gene is TRBJ2-2, the V gene TRBV19; a weak D match, TRBD2 (6 bases). The germline CDR1 and CDR2 sequences are LNHDA and SQIVND (reference sequence). V gave up 8 bases and J gave up 4 bases, with 20 bases separating them. The CDR3 extends over 16 amino acids. The CDR3 loop is CASAGTGEVSTGELFF. The CDR3 DNA follows: TGTGCCAGTGCCGGTACGGGGGAAGTTAGCACCGGGGAGCTGTTTTTT.

This chain links TRBV18 with TRBJ2-2; D not certain. CDR1 KGHSH and CDR2 LQKENI come from the germline V gene. This CDR3 contains 17 residues. V shed 3 bases and J shed 0 bases, with 14 bases lying between them. The CDR3 coding sequence is TGTGCCAGCTCACCGCCAGCTGTATTCGCGAACACCGGGGAGCTGTTTTTT. Its protein product is CASSPPAVFANTGELFF.

The chain has TRBV28 and TRBJ2-5, with D possibly TRBD2 on 7 matching bases. Deletions cut 11 bases from V and 5 bases from J, with 21 bases between. This CDR3 region has 14 residues. Looked up from germline, CDR1 is MDHEN and CDR2 is SYDVKM. The CDR3 DNA is TGTGCCGGCTCAAGACTGGGGGGGCCCGAGACCCAGTACTTC. Residues: CAGSRLGGPETQYF.

This clone occurred once. This chain joins TRBV30 and TRBJ2-3; 10 bases fit TRBD2. Germline V gene sequence: CDR1 GTSNPN, CDR2 SVGIG (reference sequence). Trimming took 3 bases from V and 5 from J; bases not matched to a gene: 14. The CDR3 runs to 17 residues. This CDR3 is CAWSHGRGLAGVDTQYF. As DNA, the CDR3 is TGTGCCTGGAGCCACGGACGGGGGCTAGCGGGAGTAGATACGCAGTATTTT.